Following are 9 T cell receptor beta chains from one sample sequenced in a study of blood T cells in healthy people across ages. Next came a second PCR, run for about 6 to 11 cycles, which used a sample-barcoded 5' primer along with a J-beta primer mix. MiXCR was run by TCRdb on the 5' RACE reads, yielding one entry per CDR3 protein. Of about 1.7 million distinct CDR3 sequences in the sample, 28% are singletons; the top ten hold more than 6%. The sequenced material came from blood. The source of these receptors is a woman aged 25 to 45 in good health.

This clonotype was detected a few times. V usage is TRBV10-1 and J usage is TRBJ2-1; D is ambiguous. The CDR3 runs to 13 residues. V shed 3 bases and J shed 3 bases, with 6 bases lying between them. The germline gives CDR1 WNHNN, CDR2 SYGVQD (reference sequence). CDR3 DNA sequence: TGCGCCAGCAGTGACAACAACTACAATGAGCAGTTCTTC. The encoded protein is CASSDNNYNEQFF.

This clonotype was observed many times. The genes are TRBV7-2 and TRBJ2-5; 7 positions agree with TRBD2. V shed 1 base and J 3 bases; nucleotides not matched to a gene: 2. The CDR3 contains 14 residues. From germline, CDR1 is SGHTA and CDR2 FQGNSA. In DNA, the CDR3 is TGTGCCAGCAGCTTAGGGCTAGCGGAAGAGACCCAGTACTTC. Encoded protein: CASSLGLAEETQYF.

This clonotype was counted at least ten times. The chain uses TRBV29-1 and TRBJ2-7; 13 positions agree with TRBD2. V shed 7 bases and J 4 bases; nucleotides not matched to a gene: 1. From germline, CDR1 is SQVTM and CDR2 ANQGSEA. The CDR3 loop spans 12 amino acids. The CDR3 sequence: CSGTSGRYEQYF. The CDR3 nucleotides are TGCAGCGGGACTAGCGGGAGATACGAGCAGTACTTC.

This rearrangement joins TRBV9 to TRBJ2-2, with 10 bases lining up with TRBD1. The V gene end was trimmed by 3 bases and the J gene end by 4 bases; junction bases not matched to a gene: 6. The CDR3 is 16 residues long. Germline values: CDR1 SGDLS, CDR2 YYNGEE. The CDR3 region has the DNA TGTGCCAGCAGCGCATCGGGACAGGGGATCACCGGGGAGCTGTTTTTT. Translation: CASSASGQGITGELFF. The full variable domain, in which reference TRBV9 and TRBJ2-2 provide the parts outside the CDR3, is DSGVTQTPKHLITATGQRVTLRCSPRSGDLSVYWYQQSLDQGLQFLIQYYNGEERAKGNILERFSAQQFPDLHSELNLSSLELGDSALYFCASSASGQGITGELFFGEGSRLTVL.

V and J are TRBV5-1 and TRBJ1-2; D remains ambiguous. The CDR3 length is 15 residues. Germline V gene sequence: CDR1 SGHRS, CDR2 YFSETQ. V shed 2 bases and J shed 6 bases, with 17 bases lying between them. CDR3 loop: CASSFRPEFRHGYTF. CDR3 DNA: TGCGCCAGCAGCTTCAGACCTGAATTTCGCCATGGCTACACCTTC.

This clonotype has a handful of counts. One base away lies a much larger clone, so this may be a sequencing read error. The chain carries TRBV2 and TRBJ2-5; 8 bases match TRBD2. Germline V gene data show CDR1 as SNHLY and CDR2 as FYNNEI. The CDR3 is made up of 16 amino acids. The CDR3 DNA sequence: TGTGCCAGCAGTGAGGCCCGGCGGGAGGATGAAGATACCCAGTACTTC. Translated: CASSEARREDEDTQYF.

This chain joins TRBV7-9 and TRBJ2-4; 9 bases are a match to TRBD1. CDR1 and CDR2 (germline): SEHNR, FQNEAQ (reference sequence). The CDR3 is 14 amino acids. The ends lost 2 bases at V and 10 bases at J; junction bases unmatched: 6. DNA of the CDR3: TGTGCCAGCAGCTTAAATCCGGGACAGGGAATTCAGTACTTC. Protein sequence: CASSLNPGQGIQYF.

This clonotype was detected many times. This chain uses TRBV29-1 with TRBJ2-1; D not certain. Trimming took off 5 bases at V and 8 bases at J, with 13 bases between the two ends. Germline-derived CDR1 and CDR2 are SQVTM and ANQGSEA. The CDR3 loop spans 12 amino acids. The CDR3 DNA reads TGCAGCGTTTCCTCAGGAAATTATGAGCAGTTCTTC. Amino acid sequence: CSVSSGNYEQFF.

This clonotype was seen more than once but under ten times. The chain carries TRBV20-1 and TRBJ1-5; D perhaps matches TRBD1 (6 bases). CDR1 and CDR2 (germline): DFQATT, SNEGSKA (reference sequence). The V and J ends lost 1 base and 4 bases respectively, with 8 bases between them. The CDR3 length is 13 residues. CDR3: CSARGTENQPQHF. Here the CDR3 DNA reads TGCAGTGCTAGAGGGACAGAAAATCAGCCCCAGCATTTT.